This passage covers 30 T cell receptor beta chains from one sample sequenced in a study of T cell repertoires in cytomegalovirus infection. TCRdb reprocessed the reads via MiXCR and lists one record per CDR3 protein. The sample contains roughly 230,000 distinct CDR3 sequences, more than 15% of which appear only once. Sequencing was carried out using CD8+ T cells from PBMCs. The receptors stem from a human donor in good health (CMV status not recorded). Some clones in this sample may be carry-over from other donors' samples.

This chain connects TRBV19 to TRBJ1-1, with unresolved D. The V gene lost 3 bases and the J gene lost 0 bases, with 14 bases spanning the gap. CDR1 and CDR2 from the germline V gene are LNHDA and SQIVND (reference sequence). The CDR3 runs to 16 residues. The CDR3 spells CASSISREAMNTEAFF. The CDR3 nucleotides read TGTGCCAGTAGTATTTCCCGGGAGGCCATGAACACTGAAGCTTTCTTT. The variable domain in full, with the rest retrieved from reference TRBV19 and TRBJ1-1, is DGGITQSPKYLFRKEGQNVTLSCEQNLNHDAMYWYRQDPGQGLRLIYYSQIVNDFQKGDIAEGYSVSREKKESFPLTVTSAQKNPTAFYLCASSISREAMNTEAFFGQGTRLTVV.

The chain combines TRBV20-1 with TRBJ2-7; D gene uncertain. The CDR3 extends over 15 amino acids. The V end lost 0 bases, the J end lost 0 bases, and 12 bases lay between the germline ends. Germline CDR1 is DFQATT and CDR2 is SNEGSKA (reference sequence). The CDR3 region has the DNA TGCAGTGCTAGAGATCAGAATGTAAGCTCCTACGAGCAGTACTTC. Residues: CSARDQNVSSYEQYF.

This clonotype was counted only a few times. The V and J genes are TRBV20-1 and TRBJ1-6; TRBD1 might be the D (5 bases). Germline V lookup: CDR1 DFQATT, CDR2 SNEGSKA (reference sequence). Between the trimmed V and J ends, which lost 1 base and 9 bases, there was a span of 7 bases. The CDR3 covers 12 residues. CDR3 DNA sequence: TGCAGTGCTAGAGGACAGTTTTCACCCCTCCACTTT. Translation gives CSARGQFSPLHF.

J is TRBJ2-1 and V is TRBV2; 10 nucleotides align to TRBD2. Germline V gene data show CDR1 as SNHLY and CDR2 as FYNNEI. There are 16 residues in the CDR3. Trimming took 5 bases from V and 7 from J; bases not matched to a gene: 11. Written as DNA, the CDR3 is TGTGCCAGCAGTCTCACTAATAGCGGGGGGTCGAATGAGCAGTTCTTC. This encodes CASSLTNSGGSNEQFF. Combining the CDR3 with reference TRBV2 and TRBJ2-1 gives the whole variable domain EPEVTQTPSHQVTQMGQEVILRCVPISNHLYFYWYRQILGQKVEFLVSFYNNEISEKSEIFDDQFSVERPDGSNFTLKIRSTKLEDSAMYFCASSLTNSGGSNEQFFGPGTRLTVL.

This clonotype was observed many times. This sequence joins TRBV7-6 and TRBJ2-1, with TRBD1 matching over 8 bases. Germline CDR1 reads SGHVS; CDR2 reads FNYEAQ. CDR3 length equals 15 residues. V trimming: 5 bases; J trimming: 1 base; junction bases outside the gene matches: 4. This CDR3 is CASSLTGGSYNEQFF. The CDR3 nucleotides read TGTGCCAGCAGCCTAACAGGGGGGTCCTACAATGAGCAGTTCTTC.

This clonotype appeared a few times. The rearrangement links TRBV6-1 to TRBJ1-2; no firm D call. Germline V lookup: CDR1 MNHNS, CDR2 SASEGT. This CDR3 is 17 amino acids long. Trimming shortened V by 5 bases and J by 4 bases, and 23 bases separated the two germline ends. The CDR3 here is CASSYEMTDGNSYGYTF. DNA of the CDR3: TGTGCCAGCAGTTACGAGATGACGGACGGGAATTCCTATGGCTACACCTTC.

J is TRBJ2-1 and V is TRBV20-1; tentatively, D is TRBD1 (6 bases). Looked up from germline, CDR1 is DFQATT and CDR2 is SNEGSKA (reference sequence). Trimming shortened V by 2 bases and J by 4 bases, and 9 bases separated the two germline ends. This CDR3 has 13 amino acids. CDR3: CSARQGNYNEQFF. The CDR3 bases are TGCAGTGCTAGACAGGGGAATTACAATGAGCAGTTCTTC.

This clonotype has at least ten counts. The DNA for the CDR3 is TGTGCCAGCAGCTCACTCGGGCACAATCAGCCCCAGCATTTT. Its protein product is CASSSLGHNQPQHF. The chain couples TRBV7-9 to TRBJ1-5; no reliable D call. The germline V gene encodes CDR1 SEHNR and CDR2 FQNEAQ (reference sequence). Between the trimmed V and J ends, which lost 4 bases and 3 bases, there was a span of 10 bases. The CDR3 has 14 residues.

Many counts were recorded for this clonotype. This sequence joins TRBV7-6 and TRBJ2-7; 9 nucleotides line up with TRBD1. The CDR3 covers 14 residues. Germline V gives CDR1 SGHVS, CDR2 FNYEAQ. The J segment lost 5 bases and the V segment lost 5 bases, leaving 7 bases of the junction unmatched. In nucleotides, the CDR3 is TGTGCCAGCAGCCCAGGACAGGGGATCCACGAGCAGTACTTC. As protein: CASSPGQGIHEQYF.

The CDR3 DNA follows: TGTGCTAGCACTGGGGACACCGGGGAGCTGTTTTTT. It specifies CASTGDTGELFF. The genes are TRBV12-5 and TRBJ2-2, with D hard to call. Germline V gives CDR1 LGHNT, CDR2 FRNRAP. V dropped 9 bases and J dropped 3 bases, with 8 bases sitting between them. This CDR3 has 12 residues.

The table lists this clonotype with a few counts. The chain carries TRBV20-1 and TRBJ1-1, with unresolved D. Germline V gene lookup returns CDR1 DFQATT and CDR2 SNEGSKA (reference sequence). V was clipped by 2 bases and J by 1 base, with 14 bases between them. The CDR3 covers 15 residues. The CDR3 DNA is TGCAGTGCTAGAAGTGGTAGTCTCGGGAACACTGAAGCTTTCTTT. This encodes CSARSGSLGNTEAFF.

This rearrangement joins TRBV2 to TRBJ2-3; the match to TRBD1 covers 8 bases. V was pared by 8 bases and J by 5 bases, with 12 bases of the junction left unmatched. Per the germline V gene, CDR1 is SNHLY and CDR2 is FYNNEI. The CDR3 spans 15 residues. The CDR3 nucleotides are TGTGCCAGCGAAAGTGCAGGGGGCTTTGGAGATACGCAGTATTTT. The encoded protein is CASESAGGFGDTQYF.

This clonotype was counted only a few times. The V call is TRBV5-6, the J call TRBJ2-7; 11 bases align to TRBD1. There are 15 residues in the CDR3. Germline CDR1 is SGHDT and CDR2 is YYEEEE. The trim removed 0 bases at V and 2 bases at J, leaving 1 base unmatched. CDR3 DNA sequence: TGTGCCAGCAGCTTGGGGACAGGGGGCGCCTACGAGCAGTACTTC. Translation gives CASSLGTGGAYEQYF.

In its sample, this clonotype was seen many times. V is TRBV6-6 and J is TRBJ2-7, with 7 positions matching TRBD1. V trimming: 7 bases; J trimming: 4 bases; junction bases outside the gene matches: 1. Germline V gene data show CDR1 as MNHNY and CDR2 as SVGAGI (reference sequence). The CDR3 has 11 residues. CDR3 sequence reads: CASTTGYEQYF. CDR3 nucleotide sequence: TGTGCCAGCACGACAGGGTACGAGCAGTACTTC.

This chain connects TRBV5-6 to TRBJ2-1; no reliable D call. The germline CDR1 and CDR2 sequences are SGHDT and YYEEEE. The CDR3 totals 15 residues. The V end was cut by 4 bases, the J end by 5 bases, with 16 bases between. CDR3 sequence reads: CASSGPRTSNNEQFF. The CDR3 DNA follows: TGTGCCAGCAGCGGACCCCGGACGTCTAACAATGAGCAGTTCTTC.

This clonotype was recorded many times. The rearrangement joins TRBV3-1 to TRBJ1-1; D is unclear. CDR1 is LGHDT, CDR2 YNNKEL, per germline (reference sequence). Trimming removed 4 bases from V and 9 bases from J, with 15 bases in between. The CDR3 extends over 13 amino acids. As DNA, the CDR3 is TGTGCCAGCAGCCTTCAGCCCTATACTCAAGCTTTCTTT. Its translation is CASSLQPYTQAFF.

This clonotype appeared a few times. J is TRBJ1-4 and V is TRBV5-1; 11 bases align to TRBD1. Trimming cost V 4 bases and J 7 bases; bases outside gene matches: 6. This CDR3 region has 15 residues. Germline V gives CDR1 SGHRS, CDR2 YFSETQ. The CDR3 reads CASSGPGQGGEKLFF. CDR3 nucleotide sequence: TGCGCCAGCAGCGGCCCGGGACAGGGGGGTGAAAAACTGTTTTTT.

V and J are TRBV15 and TRBJ1-1; maybe TRBD1 (6 bases). V was trimmed by 2 bases and J by 1 base, leaving 20 bases between them. Germline V gene data show CDR1 as LNHNV and CDR2 as YYDKDF (reference sequence). The CDR3 covers 18 residues. The CDR3 is CATSRSRGARRRNTEAFF. DNA for the CDR3: TGTGCCACCAGCAGAAGTCGGGGGGCACGACGTAGGAACACTGAAGCTTTCTTT.

The chain is built from TRBV5-4 and TRBJ2-5; a weak D match, TRBD2 (6 bases). The germline V gene has CDR1 SGHNT and CDR2 YYREEE (reference sequence). V shed 7 bases and J shed 0 bases, with 10 bases lying between them. This CDR3 is built from 13 residues. As DNA, the CDR3 is TGTGCCAGCGGGGGGAACAACCAAGAGACCCAGTACTTC. Translating it yields CASGGNNQETQYF.

This clonotype has at least ten counts. This sequence joins TRBV7-9 and TRBJ1-4, with 9 positions matching TRBD1. There are 15 residues in the CDR3. Trimming took 5 bases from V and 5 from J; bases not matched to a gene: 6. Germline CDR1 and CDR2: SEHNR and FQNEAQ (reference sequence). The CDR3 here is CASSPGTGTNEKLFF. The DNA for the CDR3 is TGTGCCAGCAGCCCGGGGACAGGGACGAATGAAAAACTGTTTTTT.

This clonotype was detected ten times or more. This sequence joins TRBV12-3 or TRBV12-4 and TRBJ1-3; unclear D gene. The CDR3 extends over 17 amino acids. Trimming took 3 bases from V and 0 from J, leaving 15 bases between them. DNA for the CDR3: TGTGCCAGCAGTTTCTCTGCGGGGATACGCTCTGGAAACACCATATATTTT. It encodes CASSFSAGIRSGNTIYF.

V usage is TRBV7-9 and J usage is TRBJ2-5; TRBD2 is a possible D gene (5 bases). Germline CDR1 SEHNR, CDR2 FQNEAQ (reference sequence). Trimming shortened V by 2 bases and J by 5 bases, and 15 bases separated the two germline ends. This CDR3 region has 15 residues. CDR3 sequence reads: CASSLKTRAWETQYF. In nucleotides, the CDR3 is TGTGCCAGCAGCTTAAAGACGAGGGCTTGGGAGACCCAGTACTTC.

The V and J genes are TRBV6-6 and TRBJ2-7, with D tentatively TRBD1 or TRBD2 (5 bases each). V lost 6 bases to trimming and J lost 1 base, with 16 bases between them. The V gene's germline CDR1 is MNHNY and CDR2 SVGAGI (reference sequence). The CDR3 is 15 amino acids. The CDR3 coding sequence is TGTGCCAGCAGGGAGACCGGGACGGGATCCTACGAGCAGTACTTC. As protein: CASRETGTGSYEQYF.

A few counts support this clonotype. The gene calls are TRBV7-9 and TRBJ2-1, with D possibly being TRBD1 (6 bases). This CDR3 has 14 residues. In germline, CDR1 is SEHNR, CDR2 FQNEAQ (reference sequence). Between the trimmed V and J ends, which lost 4 bases and 6 bases, there was a span of 13 bases. CDR3 sequence reads: CASSSLQGRNEQFF. The CDR3 DNA reads as TGTGCCAGCAGCTCCCTACAGGGTCGCAATGAGCAGTTCTTC. Full variable domain (outside the CDR3, taken from reference TRBV7-9 and TRBJ2-1): DTGVSQNPRHKITKRGQNVTFRCDPISEHNRLYWYRQTLGQGPEFLTYFQNEAQLEKSRLLSDRFSAERPKGSFSTLEIQRTEQGDSAMYLCASSSLQGRNEQFFGPGTRLTVL.

This clonotype was observed at least ten times. The J gene is TRBJ2-3, the V gene TRBV5-1; D not certain. V was pared by 4 bases and J by 2 bases, with 17 bases between. The CDR3 has 16 residues. Germline CDR1 and CDR2: SGHRS and YFSETQ. DNA for the CDR3: TGCGCCAGCAGCCATCAGGAGATTAGGGCCACAGATACGCAGTATTTT. Translation: CASSHQEIRATDTQYF.

This clonotype was detected many times. The chain uses TRBV7-6 and TRBJ1-2, with TRBD1 as a possible D gene (5 bases). The CDR3 sequence is 13 residues long. V lost 0 bases and J 7 bases, leaving 9 bases between the germline ends. CDR1 and CDR2 from the germline V gene are SGHVS and FNYEAQ. In DNA form, the CDR3 reads TGTGCCAGCAGCTTAGCGCAGGGTGCTGGCTACACCTTC. Translated: CASSLAQGAGYTF.

This chain joins TRBV3-1 and TRBJ2-5; 10 nucleotides line up with TRBD2. The V segment lost 0 bases and the J segment 5 bases; nucleotides outside the gene matches: 3. Per germline, CDR1 LGHDT and CDR2 YNNKEL (reference sequence). The CDR3 consists of 15 residues. In DNA form, the CDR3 reads TGTGCCAGCAGCCAAGATCGGACTAGCGGTGAGACCCAGTACTTC. Its translation is CASSQDRTSGETQYF.

This clonotype was detected only a few times. The gene calls are TRBV29-1 and TRBJ1-1; TRBD1 is a possible D gene (5 bases). V shed 7 bases and J shed 3 bases, with 12 bases lying between them. CDR1 and CDR2 (germline): SQVTM, ANQGSEA. The CDR3 covers 12 residues. The DNA of the CDR3 is TGCAGCGCGCTGGAGGGGTACACTGAAGCTTTCTTT. Translation: CSALEGYTEAFF.

The chain employs TRBV7-9 and TRBJ2-3, with TRBD1 matching 7 bases. The germline V gene has CDR1 SEHNR and CDR2 FQNEAQ (reference sequence). CDR3 size: 15 residues. Trimming took 8 bases from V and 0 from J; bases not matched to a gene: 8. The CDR3 bases are TGTGCCAGCCCCCTTGAGGGGGCCAGCACAGATACGCAGTATTTT. Translated, it gives CASPLEGASTDTQYF.

The CDR3, as DNA: TGTGCCAGCAGTTACGATGCGAACTCCTACAATGAGCAGTTCTTC. This translates into CASSYDANSYNEQFF. The gene calls are TRBV6-2 or TRBV6-3 and TRBJ2-1; the D is unclear. In germline, CDR1 is MNHEY, CDR2 SVGEGT. The CDR3 is 15 amino acids. Deletions cut 2 bases from V and 0 bases from J, with 8 bases between.